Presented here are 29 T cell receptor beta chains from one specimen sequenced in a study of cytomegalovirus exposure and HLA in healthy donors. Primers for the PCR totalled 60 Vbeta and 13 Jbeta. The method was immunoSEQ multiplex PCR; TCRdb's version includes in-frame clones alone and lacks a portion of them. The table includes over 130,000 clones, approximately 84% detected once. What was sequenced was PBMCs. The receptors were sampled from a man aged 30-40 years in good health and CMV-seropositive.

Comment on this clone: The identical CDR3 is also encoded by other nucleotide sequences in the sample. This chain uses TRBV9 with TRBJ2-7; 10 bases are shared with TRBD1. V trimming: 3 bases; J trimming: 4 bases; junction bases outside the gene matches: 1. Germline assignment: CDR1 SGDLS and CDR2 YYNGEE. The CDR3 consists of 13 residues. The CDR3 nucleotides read TGTGCCAGCAGCGGACAGGGGGCTTACGAGCAGTACTTC. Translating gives CASSGQGAYEQYF.

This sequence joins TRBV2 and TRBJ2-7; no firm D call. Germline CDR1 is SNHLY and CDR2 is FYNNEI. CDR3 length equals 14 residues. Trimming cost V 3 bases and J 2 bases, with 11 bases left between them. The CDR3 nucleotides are TGTGCCAGCAGTGAGTCTCAGGTAGCCTACGAGCAGTACTTC. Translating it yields CASSESQVAYEQYF.

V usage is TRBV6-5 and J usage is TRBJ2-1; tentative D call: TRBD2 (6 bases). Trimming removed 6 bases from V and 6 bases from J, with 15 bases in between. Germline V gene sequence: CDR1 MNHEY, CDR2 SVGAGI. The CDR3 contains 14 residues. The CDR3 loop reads CASRTGTSVNEQFF. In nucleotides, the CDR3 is TGTGCCAGCAGAACCGGGACTTCGGTCAATGAGCAGTTCTTC.

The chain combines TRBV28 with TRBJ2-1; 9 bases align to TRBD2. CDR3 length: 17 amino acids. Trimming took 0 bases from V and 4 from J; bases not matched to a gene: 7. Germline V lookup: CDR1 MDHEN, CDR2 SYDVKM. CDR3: CASSLWGLAGLYNEQFF. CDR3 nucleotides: TGTGCCAGCAGTTTATGGGGGCTAGCGGGACTATACAATGAGCAGTTCTTC.

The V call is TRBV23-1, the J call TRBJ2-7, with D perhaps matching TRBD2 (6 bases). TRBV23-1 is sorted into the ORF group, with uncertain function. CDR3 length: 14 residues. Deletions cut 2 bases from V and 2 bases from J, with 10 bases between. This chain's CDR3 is CASSQGGTPYEQYF. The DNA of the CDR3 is TGCGCCAGCAGTCAAGGAGGGACTCCCTACGAGCAGTACTTC.

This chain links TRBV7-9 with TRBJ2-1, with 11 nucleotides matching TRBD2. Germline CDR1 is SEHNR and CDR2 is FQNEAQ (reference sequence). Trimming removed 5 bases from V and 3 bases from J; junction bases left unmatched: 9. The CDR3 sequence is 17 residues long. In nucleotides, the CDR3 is TGTGCCAGCAGCCCATCTAGCGGGAGGCTAGTCTACAATGAGCAGTTCTTC. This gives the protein CASSPSSGRLVYNEQFF.

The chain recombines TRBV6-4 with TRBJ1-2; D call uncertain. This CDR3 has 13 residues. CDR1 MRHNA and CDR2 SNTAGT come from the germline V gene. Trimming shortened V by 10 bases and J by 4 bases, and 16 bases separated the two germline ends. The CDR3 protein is CANLGVKGYGYTF. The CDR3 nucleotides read TGTGCCAACCTCGGGGTGAAGGGCTATGGCTACACCTTC.

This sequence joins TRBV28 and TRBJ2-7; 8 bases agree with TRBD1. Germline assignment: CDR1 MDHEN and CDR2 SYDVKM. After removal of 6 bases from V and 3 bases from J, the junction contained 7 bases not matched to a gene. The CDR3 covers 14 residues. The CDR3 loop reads CASSWTGPNYEQYF. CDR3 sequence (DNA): TGTGCCAGCAGCTGGACAGGGCCCAACTACGAGCAGTACTTC.

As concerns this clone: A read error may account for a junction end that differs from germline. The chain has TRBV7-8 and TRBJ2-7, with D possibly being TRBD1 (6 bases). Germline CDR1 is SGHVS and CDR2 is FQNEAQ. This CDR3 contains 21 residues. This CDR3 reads CASGLSIPARWMAGATYEQYF. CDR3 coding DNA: TGTGCCAGCGGCTTGAGTATACCGGCGCGGTGGATGGCAGGGGCTACCTACGAGCAGTACTTC.

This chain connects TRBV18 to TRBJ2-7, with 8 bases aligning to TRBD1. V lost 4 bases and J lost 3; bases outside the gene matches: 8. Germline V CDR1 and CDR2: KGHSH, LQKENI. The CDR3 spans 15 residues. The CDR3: CASSLQDRVGYEQYF. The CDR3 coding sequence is TGTGCCAGCTCACTCCAGGACAGGGTTGGCTACGAGCAGTACTTC.

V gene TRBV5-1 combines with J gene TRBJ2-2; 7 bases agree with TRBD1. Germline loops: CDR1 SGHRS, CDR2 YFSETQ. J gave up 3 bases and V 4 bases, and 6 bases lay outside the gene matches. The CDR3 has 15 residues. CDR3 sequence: CASSPGTEHTGELFF. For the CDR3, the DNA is TGCGCCAGCAGCCCTGGGACAGAACACACCGGGGAGCTGTTTTTT.

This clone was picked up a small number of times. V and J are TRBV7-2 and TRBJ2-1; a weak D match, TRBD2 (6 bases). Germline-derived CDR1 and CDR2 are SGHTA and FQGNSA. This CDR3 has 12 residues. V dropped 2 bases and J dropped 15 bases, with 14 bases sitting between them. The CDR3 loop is CASSLYGGMGFF. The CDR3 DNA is TGTGCCAGCAGCTTATATGGGGGGATGGGGTTCTTC. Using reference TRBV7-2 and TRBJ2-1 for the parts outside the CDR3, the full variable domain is GAGVSQSPSNKVTEKGKDVELRCDPISGHTALYWYRQSLGQGLEFLIYFQGNSAPDKSGLPSDRFSAERTGGSVSTLTIQRTQQEDSAVYLCASSLYGGMGFFGPGTRLTVL.

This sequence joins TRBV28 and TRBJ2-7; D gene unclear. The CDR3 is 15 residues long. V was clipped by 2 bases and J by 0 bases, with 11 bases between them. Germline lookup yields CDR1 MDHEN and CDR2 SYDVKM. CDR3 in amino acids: CASSLDDYSSYEQYF. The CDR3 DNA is TGTGCCAGCAGTTTAGATGATTACAGCTCCTACGAGCAGTACTTC.

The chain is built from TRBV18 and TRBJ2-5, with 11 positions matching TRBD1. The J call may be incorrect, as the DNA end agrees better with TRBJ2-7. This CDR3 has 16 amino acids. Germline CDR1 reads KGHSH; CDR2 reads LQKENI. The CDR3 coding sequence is TGTGCCAGCTCACCTCCATTGGACAGGGGGCTCTACGAGCAGTACTTC. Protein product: CASSPPLDRGLYEQYF.

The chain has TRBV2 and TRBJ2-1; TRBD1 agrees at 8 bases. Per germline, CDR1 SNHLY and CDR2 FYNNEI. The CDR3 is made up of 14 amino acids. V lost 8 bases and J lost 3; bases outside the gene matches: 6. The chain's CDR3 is CASGRDRGYNEQFF. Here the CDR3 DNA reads TGTGCCAGCGGTAGAGACAGGGGCTACAATGAGCAGTTCTTC.

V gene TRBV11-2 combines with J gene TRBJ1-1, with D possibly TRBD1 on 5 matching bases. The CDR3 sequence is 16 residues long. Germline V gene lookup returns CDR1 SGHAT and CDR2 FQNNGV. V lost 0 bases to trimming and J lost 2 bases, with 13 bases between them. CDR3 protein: CASSLEREGPNTEAFF. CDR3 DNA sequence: TGTGCCAGCAGCTTAGAGAGGGAGGGACCTAACACTGAAGCTTTCTTT.

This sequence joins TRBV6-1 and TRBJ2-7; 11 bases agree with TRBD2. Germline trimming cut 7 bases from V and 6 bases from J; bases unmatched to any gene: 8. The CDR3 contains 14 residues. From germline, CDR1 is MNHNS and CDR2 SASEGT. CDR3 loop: CASTLDGTSGEQYF. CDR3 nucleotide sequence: TGTGCCAGCACCCTGGACGGGACTAGCGGCGAGCAGTACTTC.

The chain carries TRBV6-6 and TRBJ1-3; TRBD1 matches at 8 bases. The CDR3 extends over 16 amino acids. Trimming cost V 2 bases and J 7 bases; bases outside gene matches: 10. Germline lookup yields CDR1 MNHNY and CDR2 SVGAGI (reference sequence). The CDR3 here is CASSYLDREGQNTIYF. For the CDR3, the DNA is TGTGCCAGCAGTTACCTGGACAGGGAAGGTCAGAACACCATATATTTT.

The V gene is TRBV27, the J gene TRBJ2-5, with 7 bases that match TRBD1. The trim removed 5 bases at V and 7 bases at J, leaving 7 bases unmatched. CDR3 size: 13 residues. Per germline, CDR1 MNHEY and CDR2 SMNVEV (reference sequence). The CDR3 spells CASSTTGAGTQYF. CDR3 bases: TGTGCCAGCAGTACAACAGGGGCAGGGACCCAGTACTTC.

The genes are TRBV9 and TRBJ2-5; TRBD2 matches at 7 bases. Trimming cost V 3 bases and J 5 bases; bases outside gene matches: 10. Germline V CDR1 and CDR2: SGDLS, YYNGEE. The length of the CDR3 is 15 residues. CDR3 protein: CASSADPTSVETQYF. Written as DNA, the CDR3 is TGTGCCAGCAGCGCGGACCCTACTAGCGTGGAGACCCAGTACTTC.

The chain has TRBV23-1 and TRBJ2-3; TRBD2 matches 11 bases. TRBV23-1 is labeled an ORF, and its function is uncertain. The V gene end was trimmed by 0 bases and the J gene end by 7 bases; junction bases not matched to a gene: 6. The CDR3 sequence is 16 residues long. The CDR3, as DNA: TGCGCCAGCAGTCAATCAGGGCTAGCGGGGGGATATACGCAGTATTTT. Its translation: CASSQSGLAGGYTQYF.

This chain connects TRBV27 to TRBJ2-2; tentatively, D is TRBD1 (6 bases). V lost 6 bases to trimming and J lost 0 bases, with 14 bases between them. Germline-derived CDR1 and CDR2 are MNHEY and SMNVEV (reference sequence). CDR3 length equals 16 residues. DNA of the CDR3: TGTGCCAGCAGGCCCGGGACACCTACGAACACCGGGGAGCTGTTTTTT. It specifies CASRPGTPTNTGELFF.

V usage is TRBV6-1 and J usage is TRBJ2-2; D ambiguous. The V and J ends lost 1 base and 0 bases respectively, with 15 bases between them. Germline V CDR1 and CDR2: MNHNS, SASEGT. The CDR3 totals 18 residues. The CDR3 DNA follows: TGTGCCAGCAGTGAAGGCACGGGTCCCATTACGAACACCGGGGAGCTGTTTTTT. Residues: CASSEGTGPITNTGELFF.

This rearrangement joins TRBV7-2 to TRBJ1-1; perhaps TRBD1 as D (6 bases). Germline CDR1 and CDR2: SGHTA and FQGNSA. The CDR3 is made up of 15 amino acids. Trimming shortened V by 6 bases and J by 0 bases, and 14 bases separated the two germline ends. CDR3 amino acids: CASRSRGGVNTEAFF. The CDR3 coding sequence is TGTGCCAGCAGGTCTCGGGGGGGCGTGAACACTGAAGCTTTCTTT.

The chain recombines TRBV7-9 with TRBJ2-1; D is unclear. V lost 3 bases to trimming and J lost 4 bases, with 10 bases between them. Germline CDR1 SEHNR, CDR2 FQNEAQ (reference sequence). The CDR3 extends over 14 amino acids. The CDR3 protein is CASSLGLSYNEQFF. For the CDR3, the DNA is TGTGCCAGCAGCTTGGGCCTCTCTTACAATGAGCAGTTCTTC.

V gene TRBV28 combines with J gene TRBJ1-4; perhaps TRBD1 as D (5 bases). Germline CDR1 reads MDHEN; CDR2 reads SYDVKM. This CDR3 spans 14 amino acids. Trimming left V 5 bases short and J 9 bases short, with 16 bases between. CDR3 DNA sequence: TGTGCCAGCAGTCTCCATTCGGGGGACCAAAAACTGTTTTTT. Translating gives CASSLHSGDQKLFF.

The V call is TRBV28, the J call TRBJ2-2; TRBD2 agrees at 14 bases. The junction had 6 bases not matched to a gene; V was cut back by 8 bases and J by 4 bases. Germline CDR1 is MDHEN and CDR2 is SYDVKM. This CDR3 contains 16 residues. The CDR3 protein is CASLLGTSGGTGELFF. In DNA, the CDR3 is TGTGCCAGCCTATTAGGGACTAGCGGGGGCACCGGGGAGCTGTTTTTT.

CDR3 protein: CASSAAGGGGYEQYF. CDR3 DNA sequence: TGTGCCAGCAGCGCCGCGGGGGGGGGCGGGTACGAGCAGTACTTC. The chain joins TRBV5-4 to TRBJ2-7, with 9 bases aligning to TRBD2. After removal of 4 bases from V and 4 bases from J, the junction contained 9 bases not matched to a gene. Germline V lookup: CDR1 SGHNT, CDR2 YYREEE (reference sequence). CDR3 length: 15 residues.

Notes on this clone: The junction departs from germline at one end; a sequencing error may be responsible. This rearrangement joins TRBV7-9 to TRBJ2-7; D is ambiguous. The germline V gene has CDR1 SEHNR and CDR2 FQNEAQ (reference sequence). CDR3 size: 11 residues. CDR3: CSSSDNHEQYF. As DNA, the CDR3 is TGTTCCAGCAGCGACAACCACGAGCAGTACTTC.